Here is one T cell receptor (beta chain) with its context. Profiling relied on immunoSEQ multiplex PCR, and the TCRdb table lists in-frame clones only, not all of them. The table lists tens of thousands of clones, roughly 86% of them singletons. This sample was taken from a study of control samples from healthy donors and cancer patients. There are 14 residues in the CDR3. The germline V gene has CDR1 MNHEY and CDR2 SMNVEV (reference sequence). The V end was cut by 4 bases, the J end by 2 bases, with 11 bases between. The V gene is TRBV27, the J gene TRBJ1-1, with D hard to call. The TCR originated in a woman aged 40-49 years with lung cancer. Sequenced: PBMCs. CDR3 nucleotide sequence: TGTGCCAGCAGTTCAGGTTGGTTAAACACTGAAGCTTTCTTT. Translation: CASSSGWLNTEAFF.